A selection of T cell receptor beta chains follows, all from one sample in a study of cytomegalovirus exposure and HLA in healthy donors. TCRdb's table, derived via immunoSEQ multiplex PCR, lists solely in-frame clones and lacks some. The sample carries 85,000 to 95,000 clones, around 96% recorded once. The specimen was PBMCs. The receptor set was obtained from a man between 18 and 35 years old in good health and CMV-seronegative. Both conserved end residues are part of each CDR3. The D gene is left open where the match is weak. The size entry is marked missing in some rows and otherwise reads once, few, many or a size class.

D gene	clone size	V gene	J gene	CDR3 DNA	CDR3 protein
TRBD1	NA	TRBV5-1	TRBJ2-7	TGCGCCAGCAGCCGAGACAGGGCCTACGAGCAGTACTTC	CASSRDRAYEQYF
NA	NA	TRBV18	TRBJ1-2	TGTGCCAGCTCACCCGACAGTGGATATGGCTACACCTTC	CASSPDSGYGYTF
TRBD1	NA	TRBV10-3	TRBJ1-1	TGTGCCATCAGTGATCGGACAGGTGTCGACACTGAAGCTTTCTTT	CAISDRTGVDTEAFF
NA	NA	TRBV28	TRBJ1-1	TGTGCCGCCAGGGTGAACACTGAAGCTTTCTTT	CAARVNTEAFF
TRBD1	once	TRBV19	TRBJ2-7	TGTGCCAGTAGTGCAGGGTGGGACAGCCTCTACGAGCAGTACTTC	CASSAGWDSLYEQYF
NA	NA	TRBV18	TRBJ2-2	TGTGCCAGCCGACCAGGGCGGTCAAACACCGGGGAGCTGTTTTTT	CASRPGRSNTGELFF
NA	once	TRBV7-9	TRBJ2-3	TGTGCCAGCAGCCCAGGGTCCCCTTTCCCAGATACGCAGTATTTT	CASSPGSPFPDTQYF
NA	NA	TRBV2	TRBJ2-1	TGTGCCAGCAATCCCGAATACAGGGTGTACTACAATGAGCAGTTCTTC	CASNPEYRVYYNEQFF
NA	NA	TRBV28	TRBJ1-5	TGTGCCAGCAGTTTAGTGGCACGCAATCAGCCCCAGCATTTT	CASSLVARNQPQHF
TRBD2	NA	TRBV29-1	TRBJ2-1	TGCAGCGCCCCACCGGGACTAGCTCGACCAATTACCTACAATGAGCAGTTCTTC	CSAPPGLARPITYNEQFF
TRBD1	NA	TRBV27	TRBJ1-3	TGTGCCAGCAGTTTAAGGTGGGACAGCGCTGGAAACACCATATATTTT	CASSLRWDSAGNTIYF
TRBD1	NA	TRBV7-9	TRBJ2-2	TGTGCCAGCAGCTCCCAGGGGGCGATGAGCACCGGGGAGCTGTTTTTT	CASSSQGAMSTGELFF
NA	once	TRBV28	TRBJ1-1	TGTGCCAGCACCGGGAGTGGGGGACGTGAAGCTTTCTTT	CASTGSGGREAFF
TRBD2	NA	TRBV7-2	TRBJ2-1	TGTGCCAGCAGCTCCCTAGGGCGGGAGGTAAACAATGAGCAGTTCTTC	CASSSLGREVNNEQFF
NA	NA	TRBV6-4	TRBJ1-1	TGTGCCAGCAGAGTGGTAGCAGGGAAGACTGAAGCTTTCTTT	CASRVVAGKTEAFF